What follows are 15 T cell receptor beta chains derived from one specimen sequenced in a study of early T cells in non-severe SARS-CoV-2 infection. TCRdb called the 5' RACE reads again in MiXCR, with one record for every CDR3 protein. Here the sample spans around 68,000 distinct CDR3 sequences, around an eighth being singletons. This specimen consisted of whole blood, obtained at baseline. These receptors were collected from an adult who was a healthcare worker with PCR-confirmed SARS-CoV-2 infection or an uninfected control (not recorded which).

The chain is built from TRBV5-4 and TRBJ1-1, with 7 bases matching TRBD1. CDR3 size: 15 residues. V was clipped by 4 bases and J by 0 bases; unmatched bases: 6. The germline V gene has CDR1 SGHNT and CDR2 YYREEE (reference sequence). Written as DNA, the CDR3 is TGTGCCAGCAGCCCCGACAGGGCCCTGAACACTGAAGCTTTCTTT. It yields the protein CASSPDRALNTEAFF.

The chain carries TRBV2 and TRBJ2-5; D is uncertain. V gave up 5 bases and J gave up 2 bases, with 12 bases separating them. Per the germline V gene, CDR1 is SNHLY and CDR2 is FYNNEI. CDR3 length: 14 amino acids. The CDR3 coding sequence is TGTGCCAGCAGTCCCCCTCCCTCACAAGAGACCCAGTACTTC. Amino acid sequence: CASSPPPSQETQYF.

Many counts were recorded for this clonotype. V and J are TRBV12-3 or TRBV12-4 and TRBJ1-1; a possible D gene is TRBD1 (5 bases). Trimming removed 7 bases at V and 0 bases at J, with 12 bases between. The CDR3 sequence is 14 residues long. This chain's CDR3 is CASTDRGLNTEAFF. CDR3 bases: TGTGCCAGCACGGACCGGGGACTGAACACTGAAGCTTTCTTT.

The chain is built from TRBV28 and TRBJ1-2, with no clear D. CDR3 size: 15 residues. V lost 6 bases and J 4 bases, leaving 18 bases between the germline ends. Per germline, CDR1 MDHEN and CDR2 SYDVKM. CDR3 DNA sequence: TGTGCCAGCAGCTCCGCGTCCCCCCTTAGCTATGGCTACACCTTC. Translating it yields CASSSASPLSYGYTF.

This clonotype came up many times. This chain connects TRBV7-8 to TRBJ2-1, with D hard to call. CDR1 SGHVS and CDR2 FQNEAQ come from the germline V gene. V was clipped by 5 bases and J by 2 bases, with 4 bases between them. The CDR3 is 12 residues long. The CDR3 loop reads CASSPAYNEQFF. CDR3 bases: TGTGCCAGCAGCCCAGCCTACAATGAGCAGTTCTTC.

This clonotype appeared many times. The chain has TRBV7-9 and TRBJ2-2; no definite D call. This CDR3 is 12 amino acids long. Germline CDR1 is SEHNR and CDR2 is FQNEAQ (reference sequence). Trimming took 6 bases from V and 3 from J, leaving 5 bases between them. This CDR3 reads CASSLDTGELFF. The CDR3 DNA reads TGTGCCAGCAGTCTGGACACCGGGGAGCTGTTTTTT.

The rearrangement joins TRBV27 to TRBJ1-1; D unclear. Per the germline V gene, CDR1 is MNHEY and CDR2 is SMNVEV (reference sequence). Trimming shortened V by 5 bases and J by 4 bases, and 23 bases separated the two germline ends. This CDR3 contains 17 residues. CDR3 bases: TGTGCCAGCAGTCCCCCCGATCGGGGTTGGGAGGGCACTGAAGCTTTCTTT. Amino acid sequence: CASSPPDRGWEGTEAFF.

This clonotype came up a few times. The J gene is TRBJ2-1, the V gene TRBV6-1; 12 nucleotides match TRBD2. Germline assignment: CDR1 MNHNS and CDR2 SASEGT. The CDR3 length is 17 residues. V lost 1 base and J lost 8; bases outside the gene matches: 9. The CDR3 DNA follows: TGTGCCAGCAGTGAAGAGCGGCTAGCGGGGGGGCTGTATGAGCAGTTCTTC. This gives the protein CASSEERLAGGLYEQFF.

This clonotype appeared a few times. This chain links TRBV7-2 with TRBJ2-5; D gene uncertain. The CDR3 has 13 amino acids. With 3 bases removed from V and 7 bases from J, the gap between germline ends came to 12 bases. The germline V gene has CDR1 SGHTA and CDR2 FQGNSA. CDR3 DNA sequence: TGTGCCAGCAGCTTTGTTGGGCCGGGGACCCAGTACTTC. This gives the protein CASSFVGPGTQYF.

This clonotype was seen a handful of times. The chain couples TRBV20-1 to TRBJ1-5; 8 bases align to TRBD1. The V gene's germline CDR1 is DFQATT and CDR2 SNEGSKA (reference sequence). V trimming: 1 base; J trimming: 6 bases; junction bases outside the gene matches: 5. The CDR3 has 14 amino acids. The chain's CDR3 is CSARAGGGGQPQHF. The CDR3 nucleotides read TGCAGTGCTAGAGCAGGGGGCGGCGGTCAGCCCCAGCATTTT.

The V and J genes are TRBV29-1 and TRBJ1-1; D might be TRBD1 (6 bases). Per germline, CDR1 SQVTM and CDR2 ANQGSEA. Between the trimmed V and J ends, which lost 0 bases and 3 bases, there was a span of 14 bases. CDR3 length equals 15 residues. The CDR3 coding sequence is TGCAGCGTTGAAGAGAAGGACAGCTTTTACACTGAAGCTTTCTTT. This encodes CSVEEKDSFYTEAFF. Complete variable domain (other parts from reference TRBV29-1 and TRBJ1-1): SAVISQKPSRDICQRGTSLTIQCQVDSQVTMMFWYRQQPGQSLTLIATANQGSEATYESGFVIDKFPISRPNLTFSTLTVSNMSPEDSSIYLCSVEEKDSFYTEAFFGQGTRLTVV.

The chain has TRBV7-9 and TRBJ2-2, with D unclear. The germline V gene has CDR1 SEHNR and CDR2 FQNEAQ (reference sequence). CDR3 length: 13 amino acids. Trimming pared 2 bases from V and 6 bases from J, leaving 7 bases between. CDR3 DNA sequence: TGTGCCAGCAGCTTATTTCTGCCCGGGGAGCTGTTTTTT. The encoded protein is CASSLFLPGELFF.

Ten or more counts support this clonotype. CDR3 sequence (DNA): TGTGCCAGCAGCCAAGATCTGTCTGAAGTACCCCAAGAGACCCAGTACTTC. Its protein is CASSQDLSEVPQETQYF. This chain links TRBV3-1 with TRBJ2-5; D unclear. In germline, CDR1 is LGHDT, CDR2 YNNKEL (reference sequence). The CDR3 totals 17 residues. The V gene lost 0 bases and the J gene lost 1 base, with 15 bases spanning the gap.

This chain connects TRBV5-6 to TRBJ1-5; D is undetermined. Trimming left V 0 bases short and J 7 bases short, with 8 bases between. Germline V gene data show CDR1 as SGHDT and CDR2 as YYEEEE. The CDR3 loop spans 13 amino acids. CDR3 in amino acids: CASSLGNTQPQHF. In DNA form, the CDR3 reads TGTGCCAGCAGCTTGGGGAATACGCAGCCCCAGCATTTT.

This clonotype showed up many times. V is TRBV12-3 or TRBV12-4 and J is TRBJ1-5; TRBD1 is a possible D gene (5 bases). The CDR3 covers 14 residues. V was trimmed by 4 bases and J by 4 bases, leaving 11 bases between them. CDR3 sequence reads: CASSSGGGNQPQHF. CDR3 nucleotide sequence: TGTGCCAGCAGTTCGGGGGGGGGAAATCAGCCCCAGCATTTT.